The sequence of this T cell receptor (beta chain) was determined in a study of shared clonotypes between healthy human individuals. General study findings and limits: Memory subsets generally showed lower estimated richness than naive subsets. Around 5.4% of naive CD4 clonotypes were common to several donors.

Comment on this clone: Antigen: not known.

The CDR3 extends over 15 amino acids. The germline gives CDR1 SGDLS, CDR2 YYNGEE. The ends lost 8 bases at V and 6 bases at J; junction bases unmatched: 11. Clones were read by immunoSEQ multiplex PCR, and TCRdb kept only the in-frame ones, dropping some. The table includes roughly 2.2 million clones, roughly 93% detected once. Every donor, a Caucasian adult, lived in Nashville, Tennessee. Sequenced sample: naive CD4+ T cells from PBMCs. Documented subset: CD45RA+ positively selected. The receptor's source is a man between 18 and 35 years old in good health. Some clones in this sample may be carry-over from other donors' samples. This sequence joins TRBV9 and TRBJ2-3, with TRBD2 matching 11 bases. DNA of the CDR3: TGTGCCAGAGGGGGGCTAGCGGGAGGATCCGATACGCAGTATTTT. Protein product: CARGGLAGGSDTQYF.